Listed below are T cell receptor beta chains from one sample, sequenced in a study of T cell responses to AZD1222 COVID-19 vaccine. Measured with immunoSEQ multiplex PCR; TCRdb has only the in-frame clones, and not every one. This table has roughly 180,000 clones, more than 85% appearing once. The sequencing here drew on peripheral blood, taken 28 days after the second AZD1222 dose. These TCRs come from an adult who received the AZD1222 COVID-19 vaccine. Each CDR3 is given with its conserved first and last residue. The order of the fields is D gene, CDR3 length, clone size, V gene, J gene, CDR3 protein, CDR3 DNA. The D gene is left open where the match is weak. Some rows mark clone size as missing; the rest say once, few, many or name a class of expanded clone.

TRBD2,18,.,TRBV2,TRBJ2-1,CASSETPPWGRAKNEQFF,TGTGCCAGCAGTGAAACCCCCCCTTGGGGGAGGGCGAAGAATGAGCAGTTCTTC
TRBD2,16,.,TRBV6-1,TRBJ2-7,CASSGIAGRLSYEQYF,TGTGCCAGCAGTGGGATAGCGGGTAGGCTTTCCTACGAGCAGTACTTC
.,17,.,TRBV7-2,TRBJ2-5,CASSPPGPGILSETQYF,TGTGCCAGCAGCCCCCCGGGCCCCGGGATCCTATCAGAGACCCAGTACTTC
TRBD1,12,few,TRBV19,TRBJ2-1,CASKGQGADRFF,TGTGCCAGTAAAGGACAGGGGGCGGATCGGTTCTTC
TRBD2,16,.,TRBV9,TRBJ2-5,CASSVAGLAGVETQYF,TGTGCCAGCAGCGTAGCGGGACTAGCGGGAGTGGAGACCCAGTACTTC
TRBD1,16,few,TRBV19,TRBJ1-2,CASSMSTGGAAKGYTF,TGTGCCAGTAGTATGTCTACAGGGGGCGCGGCGAAAGGCTACACCTTC
.,12,.,TRBV6-5,TRBJ1-1,CASSTGAREAFF,TGTGCCAGCAGTACCGGAGCCCGGGAAGCTTTCTTT
.,16,.,TRBV4-1,TRBJ2-3,CASSQDPDFGTDTQYF,TGCGCCAGCAGCCAAGATCCAGACTTCGGCACAGATACGCAGTATTTT
TRBD1,16,.,TRBV19,TRBJ2-5,CATAMRTGGLQETQYF,TGTGCCACCGCAATGAGGACAGGGGGCCTACAAGAGACCCAGTACTTC
.,16,.,TRBV7-9,TRBJ2-2,CASSFRQGGTTGELFF,TGTGCCAGCAGCTTTCGACAGGGAGGTACCACCGGGGAGCTGTTTTTT
TRBD2,17,.,TRBV4-1,TRBJ2-5,CASSRQLTSGGGETQYF,TGCGCCAGCAGCCGACAATTGACTAGCGGGGGCGGAGAGACCCAGTACTTC